This T cell receptor beta chain emerged from a study of cytomegalovirus exposure and HLA in healthy donors. Whole-study findings and limits: HLA restriction was apparent for most CMV-associated TCR beta chains in a later analysis.

The PCR ran on 60 Vbeta and 13 Jbeta primers. Only in-frame clones appear in the TCRdb table, and some are missing; sequencing was by immunoSEQ multiplex PCR. The sample has 95,000 to 130,000 clones, 81% seen once. The V gene's germline CDR1 is SGHTA and CDR2 FQGNSA. Unmatched junction bases numbered 5, after V lost 5 bases and J lost 8 bases. This CDR3 is built from 14 residues. For this clone: Its antigen is unidentified.

The sample comprised PBMCs. This TCR was recovered from a woman in her thirties in good health and CMV-seronegative. V and J are TRBV7-2 and TRBJ2-1, with 11 bases aligning to TRBD2. The CDR3 sequence is CASSPSSGRDEQFF. Here the CDR3 DNA reads TGTGCCAGCAGCCCAAGTAGCGGGAGGGATGAGCAGTTCTTC.